The following is a T cell receptor (beta chain) sequence with its context. The sample originates from a study of beta chain features in type 1 diabetes. All of the isolated RNA was reverse transcribed, so expressed TCRB transcripts were sequenced. TCRdb's copy holds only in-frame clones and misses some; the assay was immunoSEQ multiplex PCR. The sample shows about 250,000 clones, 13% to 15% of them seen only once. The V gene end was trimmed by 8 bases and the J gene end by 5 bases; junction bases not matched to a gene: 7. CDR1 is MNHNY and CDR2 is SVGAGI in the germline V gene (reference sequence). This CDR3 region has 13 residues.

The chain recombines TRBV6-6 with TRBJ1-2, with TRBD1 matching 8 bases. The TCR sequence derives from a woman aged 40 to 50 in good health. The sample taken for sequencing was naive CD4+ T cells from blood. CDR3 protein: CASADRAEYGYTF. CDR3 coding DNA: TGTGCCAGCGCGGACAGGGCAGAATATGGCTACACCTTC.